The clone carrying this T cell receptor beta chain is large in the sample. Its target is unknown. Tregs were sorted as CD4+CD25+CD127-/low cells. The CDR3 extends over 17 amino acids. V lost 2 bases and J lost 8, with 24 bases in between. Amplification of TRBV12-4/TRBJ1-2 clonotypes used adaptor-ligated barcode primers. TCRdb processed the multiplex PCR reads anew with MiXCR; each CDR3 protein has one entry. The profile covers 850 to 1,000 distinct CDR3 sequences, with approximately 2.6% appearing a single time and less than 70% taken by the ten largest. Study outcomes and limitations: The TCR gene usage of tumor memory CD4+ T cells clustered together with blood and lymph node memory CD4+ cells and with lymph node naive CD4+ cells. Tumor Tregs overlapped most with tumor, then blood, naive CD4+ cells.

This TCR was recovered from a female donor with breast cancer. The sample comprised tumor-infiltrating Tregs sorted from the breast tumor. The J gene is TRBJ1-2, the V gene TRBV12-3 or TRBV12-4; D uncertain. The CDR3 nucleotides are TGTGCCAGCAGTTTATCCCTCCACGTAAACAGCATGACAGGCTACACCTTC. It codes for CASSLSLHVNSMTGYTF.